This T cell receptor (beta chain) was recovered during a study of breast tumors, draining lymph nodes, adjacent tissues. Study observations and caveats: Tumor repertoires ranked between lymph nodes and nontumor tissue in diversity, with V and J gene preferences. Most tumor T cells seemingly derive from lymph node, then expand in tumor. Tumor and nontumor repertoires were significantly more similar in luminal-like than in basal-like breast cancer. The lymph node origin of tumor T cells was framed as consistent with a hypothesis, not demonstrated.

A note on this clonotype: What it binds is unknown.

TCRdb independently ran MiXCR on the multiplex PCR reads; one entry per CDR3 protein. The table lists 17,000 or so distinct CDR3 sequences, around two fifths of them singletons. Trimming stripped 2 bases from V and 3 bases from J, with 15 bases between. The CDR3 covers 17 residues. CDR1 is SGDLS and CDR2 is YYNGEE in the germline V gene. The sequence was collected from a female donor with breast cancer. Some clones in this sample may be carry-over from other donors' samples. The sample taken for sequencing was breast tumor tissue. The V gene is TRBV9, the J gene TRBJ1-6; D unclear. The CDR3 is CASSVNSVLSYNSPLHF. For the CDR3, the DNA is TGTGCCAGCAGCGTTAATAGCGTCCTGAGCTATAATTCACCCCTCCACTTT.